This TCR beta chain was captured by sequencing in a study of Graves' ophthalmopathy and Graves' hyperthyroidism. CDR3 regions of TCR beta were amplified from RNA transcripts. HTBI-primed first-round RT-PCR preceded second-round multiplex PCR. TCRdb re-analysed the multiplex PCR reads in MiXCR, keeping a single row per CDR3 protein. The sample lists about 700,000 distinct CDR3 sequences, roughly two fifths occurring once. This clonotype turned up a few times. Germline loops: CDR1 SNHLY, CDR2 FYNNEI. The V and J ends lost 8 bases and 4 bases respectively, with 7 bases between them. The CDR3 loop spans 11 amino acids.

This clonotype was obtained from an adult man with Graves' ophthalmopathy. Sample: peripheral blood. The chain joins TRBV2 to TRBJ2-3, with D possibly matching TRBD1 (6 bases). Written as DNA, the CDR3 is TGTGCCAGCGGGACATCAGATACGCAGTATTTT. Residues: CASGTSDTQYF.